This TCR beta chain was captured in a study of blood T cell repertoires in COVID-19 (dated by TCRdb to 2020 to 2021). Background for the entire study: The collaborator samples originated in the United States, Italy and Spain and spanned the acute and convalescent phases of COVID-19. The dataset comprised deeply sampled blood TCRbeta repertoires from subjects exposed to, actively infected with, or recovered from COVID-19. The sample metadata nearly always contained a de-identified subject ID, COVID-19 status, age in years and sex. HLA class I and class II types, where available, came from metadata supplied by the sample provider rather than from assay-based typing. The repertoires were made available in a free public database intended to serve as a resource for research on the immune response to SARS-CoV-2. Samples were obtained from the ongoing ImmuneRACE study (first 160 participants) and from 1,254 subjects provided by 6 global collaborators. The material from the prospective study consisted of cDNA or gDNA derived from T cells, B-cell-depleted T cells, or PBMCs. Overall study results and their limits: Clinical and demographic metadata were provided uncurated, with the amount varying by source and participant.

Participants in the prospective study were aged roughly 18 to 89 years, lived in 20 to 30 United States geographic areas, and enrolled through a virtual design. In the prospective study, cohorts were assigned on the basis of participant-reported clinical history obtained from a screening survey and a study questionnaire. Recovered participants in ImmuneRACE Cohort 3 were defined by two consecutive negative NP/OP PCR tests, clearance by a healthcare professional, or resolution of symptoms. Mobile phlebotomists in the prospective study collected whole blood, serum and a nasopharyngeal or oropharyngeal swab from every participant. Over a 2-month period, participants in the prospective study had the option of providing additional blood draws and questionnaires. Before DNA extraction, prospective study blood samples were shipped either frozen or at room temperature. TCRbeta CDR3 regions were amplified from genomic DNA by means of the immunoSEQ Assay, a bias-controlled multiplex PCR. The paper's data handling went like this. The number of nucleated cells in each sample was estimated from the amplification of reference gene primers within the assay. To quantify the absolute abundance of each unique TCRbeta CDR3 rearrangement, sequence reads were collapsed and filtered. For each sample, productive Simpson clonality was calculated as the square root of Simpson's diversity index across productive rearrangements. TCRdb holds this immuneACCESS table with in-frame rearrangements only. Some clones are missing; in checked studies, unresolved V genes explain under half, and the rest has no known cause. Clone size and the V and J calls come from that table; the DNA yielded D and trimming. The sample yields fewer than 400,000 clones; approximately 85% were counted once. 2.2% of the sample goes to the ten largest clones.

Comment on this clone: This receptor's antigen is unknown. Base-call qualities are not available, and no considerably larger clone is one nucleotide away.

From the cysteine through the phenylalanine, the CDR3 covers 14 amino acids. The retained sequence is limited to the CDR3, 42 bases, with the frame set at the first base. CDR1 and CDR2 are read off the germline V gene as MGHRA and YSYEKL. Trimming takes 4 bases from V and 1 base from J, and the germline ends sit 8 bases apart. Input material: PBMCs or T cells enriched from blood (not recorded which). The chain couples TRBV4-1 to TRBJ1-3, with a tentative D gene TRBD1 over 5 matching bases. This TCR was recovered from a man aged 25 to 40 who had recovered from COVID-19. The bases are TGCGCCAGCAGCCTCCCAGGGTCTGGAAACACCATATATTTT. Translated, this is CASSLPGSGNTIYF.